The clone carrying this TCR beta chain was picked up many times. No antigen is known for it. This sample is drawn from a study of neurological immune-mediated disorders. General study findings and limits: The greatest degree of TCR clonal expansion was observed in HTLV-1-associated myelopathy, with the lowest in multiple sclerosis, below that of healthy controls.

TCRdb ran MiXCR on the 5' RACE reads and lists one entry per CDR3 protein. The table has tens of thousands of distinct CDR3 sequences, about 5.8% seen once. Trimming took off 4 bases at V and 4 bases at J, with 5 bases between the two ends. The CDR3 totals 11 residues. Germline CDR1 reads SGHKS; CDR2 reads YYEKEE (reference sequence). Sequenced: CD4+ T cells from blood. The TCR comes from a woman aged 18 to 35 with multiple sclerosis. V is TRBV5-5 and J is TRBJ1-1; no clear D gene. DNA for the CDR3: TGTGCCAGCAGCAAGGTCACTGAAGCTTTCTTT. This encodes CASSKVTEAFF.